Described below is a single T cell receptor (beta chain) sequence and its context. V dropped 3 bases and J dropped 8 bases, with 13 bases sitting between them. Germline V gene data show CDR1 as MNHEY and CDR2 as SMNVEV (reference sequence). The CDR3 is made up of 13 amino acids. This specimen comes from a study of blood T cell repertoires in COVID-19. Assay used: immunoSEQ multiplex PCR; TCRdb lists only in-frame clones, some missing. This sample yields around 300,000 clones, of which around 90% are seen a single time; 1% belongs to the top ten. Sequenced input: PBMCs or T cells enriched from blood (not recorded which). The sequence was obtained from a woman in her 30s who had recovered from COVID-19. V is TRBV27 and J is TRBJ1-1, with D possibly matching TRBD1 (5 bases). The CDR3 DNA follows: TGTGCCAGCAGTTTCGATTCGAGACAGGAAGCTTTCTTT. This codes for CASSFDSRQEAFF.